Listed here are 23 T cell receptor beta chains from one sample, sequenced in a study of monozygotic twins with cystic fibrosis. Data came from immunoSEQ multiplex PCR; TCRdb stores just in-frame clones and leaves some out. The data show approximately 27,000 clones, 90% seen once. The sample consisted of blood. The receptors were sampled from a girl aged 2 to 10 with cystic fibrosis.

This clone was seen only once. This chain uses TRBV2 with TRBJ1-6; D ambiguous. Per the germline V gene, CDR1 is SNHLY and CDR2 is FYNNEI. This CDR3 has 19 amino acids. V was cut by 10 bases and J by 0 bases, with 25 bases left in between. In nucleotides, the CDR3 is TGTGCCACCACGCCTGTTGCGGCCACGGGAAGCTCCTATAATTCACCCCTCCACTTT. It specifies CATTPVAATGSSYNSPLHF.

This chain joins TRBV15 and TRBJ2-2, with D possibly TRBD1 on 6 matching bases. Looked up from germline, CDR1 is LNHNV and CDR2 is YYDKDF (reference sequence). Trimming took 7 bases from V and 6 from J, leaving 18 bases between them. The length of the CDR3 is 15 residues. CDR3 sequence (DNA): TGTGCCACCAAGAGGCCAGCAGGGGACCCCGGGGAGCTGTTTTTT. It yields the protein CATKRPAGDPGELFF. Drawing the rest from reference TRBV15 and TRBJ2-2, the complete variable domain is DAMVIQNPRYQVTQFGKPVTLSCSQTLNHNVMYWYQQKSSQAPKLLFHYYDKDFNNEADTPDNFQSRRPNTSFCFLDIRSPGLGDTAMYLCATKRPAGDPGELFFGEGSRLTVL.

V and J are TRBV7-2 and TRBJ2-3; D is uncertain. Trimming stripped 5 bases from V and 2 bases from J, with 11 bases between. The length of the CDR3 is 14 residues. Germline CDR1 and CDR2: SGHTA and FQGNSA. The CDR3 bases are TGTGCCAGCAGCCTACGACCGACCACAGATACGCAGTATTTT. As protein: CASSLRPTTDTQYF. Looking up the rest from reference TRBV7-2 and TRBJ2-3 gives the full variable domain: GAGVSQSPSNKVTEKGKDVELRCDPISGHTALYWYRQSLGQGLEFLIYFQGNSAPDKSGLPSDRFSAERTGGSVSTLTIQRTQQEDSAVYLCASSLRPTTDTQYFGPGTRLTVL.

The chain couples TRBV6-1 to TRBJ2-1; TRBD1 matches at 10 bases. The CDR3 extends over 16 amino acids. V shed 2 bases and J 7 bases; nucleotides not matched to a gene: 8. The germline V gene encodes CDR1 MNHNS and CDR2 SASEGT. CDR3 nucleotides: TGTGCCAGCAGTGAACTCACGGGACAGGGGTCAAATGAGCAGTTCTTC. Its translation: CASSELTGQGSNEQFF.

The chain couples TRBV2 to TRBJ2-3; 7 nucleotides line up with TRBD1. Germline V gene data show CDR1 as SNHLY and CDR2 as FYNNEI. This CDR3 spans 14 amino acids. Germline trimming cut 4 bases from V and 1 base from J; bases unmatched to any gene: 2. The CDR3: CASSVTGGTDTQYF. For the CDR3, the DNA is TGTGCCAGCAGTGTCACAGGGGGCACAGATACGCAGTATTTT.

This sequence joins TRBV6-1 and TRBJ1-2, with 8 bases lining up with TRBD1. Germline V gene lookup returns CDR1 MNHNS and CDR2 SASEGT. The CDR3 extends over 19 amino acids. J gave up 4 bases and V 2 bases, and 18 bases lay outside the gene matches. In nucleotides, the CDR3 is TGTGCCAGCAGTGAAAAGGACGGGACAGGACACATTTTTTTCTATGGCTACACCTTC. It yields the protein CASSEKDGTGHIFFYGYTF.

The genes are TRBV7-6 and TRBJ1-1; perhaps TRBD1 as D (5 bases). Between the trimmed V and J ends, which lost 5 bases and 8 bases, there was a span of 18 bases. This CDR3 has 14 residues. In germline, CDR1 is SGHVS, CDR2 FNYEAQ. The CDR3 spells CASSPNNNRGEAFF. The CDR3 bases are TGTGCCAGCAGCCCAAATAACAACCGGGGCGAAGCTTTCTTT.

This clone was seen a handful of times. V is TRBV9 and J is TRBJ1-2; 8 positions match TRBD1. CDR1 and CDR2 from the germline V gene are SGDLS and YYNGEE. CDR3 length: 15 amino acids. V shed 4 bases, J shed 0 bases, and the junction held 5 bases outside the gene matches. CDR3 amino acids: CASSPGQGTNYGYTF. The CDR3 bases are TGTGCCAGCAGCCCAGGACAGGGCACTAACTATGGCTACACCTTC. Full variable domain (remainder filled in from reference TRBV9 and TRBJ1-2): DSGVTQTPKHLITATGQRVTLRCSPRSGDLSVYWYQQSLDQGLQFLIQYYNGEERAKGNILERFSAQQFPDLHSELNLSSLELGDSALYFCASSPGQGTNYGYTFGSGTRLTVV.

The chain employs TRBV6-6 and TRBJ2-7, with 7 bases lining up with TRBD1. V lost 8 bases and J lost 7; bases outside the gene matches: 17. CDR1 and CDR2 from the germline V gene are MNHNY and SVGAGI (reference sequence). The CDR3 extends over 15 amino acids. CDR3 nucleotide sequence: TGTGCCAGCGGATCCCCGGGCACATACAGGGGTGAGCAGTACTTC. Its protein product is CASGSPGTYRGEQYF.

The chain is built from TRBV2 and TRBJ2-3, with 10 nucleotides matching TRBD1. CDR3 length equals 16 residues. Germline lookup yields CDR1 SNHLY and CDR2 FYNNEI. Trimming cost V 7 bases and J 0 bases; bases outside gene matches: 7. CDR3 bases: TGTGCCAGCACTGACAGGGGGCGCATAAGCACAGATACGCAGTATTTT. This encodes CASTDRGRISTDTQYF.

The chain couples TRBV4-1 to TRBJ1-5; 9 bases are a match to TRBD1. CDR1 is MGHRA and CDR2 is YSYEKL in the germline V gene. After removal of 0 bases from V and 0 bases from J, the junction contained 12 bases not matched to a gene. The CDR3 length is 20 residues. DNA of the CDR3: TGCGCCAGCAGCCAAGAGCCCGGGACAGGGAGGGTATTTAGCAATCAGCCCCAGCATTTT. Encoded protein: CASSQEPGTGRVFSNQPQHF.

The genes are TRBV2 and TRBJ1-2; D is unresolved. V was trimmed by 4 bases and J by 4 bases, leaving 7 bases between them. CDR3 length equals 12 residues. Per the germline V gene, CDR1 is SNHLY and CDR2 is FYNNEI. CDR3 sequence (DNA): TGTGCCAGCAGTGTTAAAATCTATGGCTACACCTTC. Translation: CASSVKIYGYTF.

This clone was recorded a few times. This chain uses TRBV5-6 with TRBJ1-4; unclear D gene. V lost 0 bases to trimming and J lost 3 bases, with 9 bases between them. Germline CDR1 and CDR2: SGHDT and YYEEEE. The CDR3 contains 15 residues. In DNA, the CDR3 is TGTGCCAGCAGCTTGGTGGGTAGAGCTAATGAAAAACTGTTTTTT. It is translated as CASSLVGRANEKLFF.

This clone came up once. The rearrangement links TRBV6-5 to TRBJ1-2, with 8 positions matching TRBD1. Per the germline V gene, CDR1 is MNHEY and CDR2 is SVGAGI. With V trimmed by 1 base and J by 4 bases, 2 bases remained unmatched. The CDR3 spans 14 residues. The CDR3 DNA reads TGTGCCAGCAGTTACTTAGGACAGGGCTATGGCTACACCTTC. It encodes CASSYLGQGYGYTF.

The chain carries TRBV4-1 and TRBJ1-4; no firm D call. Germline V CDR1 and CDR2: MGHRA, YSYEKL. This CDR3 has 16 residues. Trimming took off 0 bases at V and 10 bases at J, with 18 bases between the two ends. The CDR3, as DNA: TGCGCCAGCAGCCAAGATCGGGAAGGGCCACGGGGAAAACTGTTTTTT. Its protein is CASSQDREGPRGKLFF.

The gene calls are TRBV6-1 and TRBJ1-2, with 10 nucleotides matching TRBD1. CDR3 length equals 15 residues. The J segment lost 4 bases and the V segment lost 10 bases, leaving 12 bases of the junction unmatched. Germline assignment: CDR1 MNHNS and CDR2 SASEGT. The CDR3 loop is CATRDRGGVSYGYTF. DNA for the CDR3: TGTGCCACACGGGACAGGGGAGGAGTAAGCTATGGCTACACCTTC.

J is TRBJ2-3 and V is TRBV10-3; TRBD2 aligns across 9 bases. With 0 bases clipped from V and 4 bases from J, the junction kept 2 bases outside the gene matches. The CDR3 sequence is 15 residues long. The germline V gene has CDR1 ENHRY and CDR2 SYGVKD. The CDR3 sequence is CAISESSGGPDTQYF. The CDR3 region has the DNA TGTGCCATCAGTGAGTCTAGCGGGGGACCAGATACGCAGTATTTT.

The V and J genes are TRBV5-1 and TRBJ2-7; TRBD2 is a possible D gene (5 bases). V lost 0 bases and J lost 3, with 7 bases in between. Germline V gene sequence: CDR1 SGHRS, CDR2 YFSETQ. The CDR3 consists of 13 residues. CDR3 DNA sequence: TGCGCCAGCAGCTTGGTCGGGGACTACGAGCAGTACTTC. Its protein is CASSLVGDYEQYF.

This clone was seen only once. The rearrangement joins TRBV7-2 to TRBJ2-1; 9 positions agree with TRBD2. The CDR3 is 13 residues long. Trimming removed 0 bases from V and 9 bases from J; junction bases left unmatched: 0. CDR1 is SGHTA, CDR2 FQGNSA, per germline. Here the CDR3 reads CASSLARGGEQFF. CDR3 DNA sequence: TGTGCCAGCAGCTTAGCGCGGGGGGGTGAGCAGTTCTTC.

This clone has a single count. The V and J genes are TRBV6-6 and TRBJ1-1, with 7 bases that match TRBD1. The length of the CDR3 is 12 residues. The V segment lost 7 bases and the J segment 10 bases; nucleotides outside the gene matches: 9. Per germline, CDR1 MNHNY and CDR2 SVGAGI (reference sequence). CDR3 residues: CASNNRGFAAFF. In DNA form, the CDR3 reads TGTGCCAGCAATAACAGGGGATTTGCAGCTTTCTTT.

This chain uses TRBV7-6 with TRBJ2-3, with D perhaps matching TRBD1 (7 bases). Trimming cost V 5 bases and J 4 bases, with 13 bases left between them. In germline, CDR1 is SGHVS, CDR2 FNYEAQ. The CDR3 consists of 14 residues. The CDR3, as DNA: TGTGCCAGCAGCGCGCGGGACAGTGCAGATACGCAGTATTTT. Translating it yields CASSARDSADTQYF.

CDR3 bases: TGTGCCAGCAGCGTAGTTCCGGGGGCCTACGAGCAGTACTTC. Amino acids: CASSVVPGAYEQYF. The chain carries TRBV9 and TRBJ2-7, with D possibly TRBD2 on 6 matching bases. This CDR3 contains 14 residues. Germline loops: CDR1 SGDLS, CDR2 YYNGEE. The V and J ends lost 0 bases and 2 bases respectively, with 9 bases between them.

V gene TRBV6-1 combines with J gene TRBJ2-5, with 11 bases lining up with TRBD1. The J segment lost 5 bases and the V segment lost 7 bases, leaving 9 bases of the junction unmatched. The length of the CDR3 is 15 residues. Germline V gene data show CDR1 as MNHNS and CDR2 as SASEGT. The CDR3 sequence: CASNGGQGAGETQYF. The CDR3 DNA is TGTGCCAGCAATGGTGGACAGGGGGCGGGGGAGACCCAGTACTTC.